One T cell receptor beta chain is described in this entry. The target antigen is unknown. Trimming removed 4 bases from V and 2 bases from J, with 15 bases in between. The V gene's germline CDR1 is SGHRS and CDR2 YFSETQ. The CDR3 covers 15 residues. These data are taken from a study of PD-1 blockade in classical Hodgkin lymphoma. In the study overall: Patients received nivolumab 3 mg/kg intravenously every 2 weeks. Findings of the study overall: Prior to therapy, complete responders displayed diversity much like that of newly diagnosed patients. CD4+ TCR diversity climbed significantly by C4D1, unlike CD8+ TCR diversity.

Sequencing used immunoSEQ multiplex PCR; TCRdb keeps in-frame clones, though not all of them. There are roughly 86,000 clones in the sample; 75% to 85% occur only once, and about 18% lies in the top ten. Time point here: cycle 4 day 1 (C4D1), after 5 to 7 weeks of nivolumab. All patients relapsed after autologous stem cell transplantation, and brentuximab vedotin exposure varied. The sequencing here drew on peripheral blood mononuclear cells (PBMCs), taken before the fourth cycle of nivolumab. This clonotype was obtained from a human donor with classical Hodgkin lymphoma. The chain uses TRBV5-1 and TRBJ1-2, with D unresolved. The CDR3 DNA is TGCGCCAGCAGCGTAGGTTTAGGAACCAACTATGGCTACACCTTC. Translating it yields CASSVGLGTNYGYTF.